This TCR beta chain was documented in a study of blood T cell repertoires in COVID-19. Study-level information: COVID-19 samples collected from the United States, Italy and Spain covered acute and convalescent phases. From T cells, B-cell-depleted T cells, or PBMCs came the material, which was cDNA or gDNA.

Libraries were prepared by immunoSEQ multiplex PCR; TCRdb keeps only in-frame clonotypes and omits some of them. This sample has 35,000 to 50,000 clones, with about 70% found just once. Germline V gene sequence: CDR1 ENHRY, CDR2 SYGVKD. Trimming left V 3 bases short and J 3 bases short, with 8 bases between. The CDR3 is 14 amino acids. The receptor's source is an elderly man with acute or convalescent COVID-19. The chain uses TRBV10-3 and TRBJ1-4, with D perhaps TRBD1 (6 bases). The sequencing sample was made of peripheral blood. The CDR3 spells CAISDQGSNEKLFF. CDR3 in DNA: TGTGCCATCAGTGACCAGGGGTCTAATGAAAAACTGTTTTTT.